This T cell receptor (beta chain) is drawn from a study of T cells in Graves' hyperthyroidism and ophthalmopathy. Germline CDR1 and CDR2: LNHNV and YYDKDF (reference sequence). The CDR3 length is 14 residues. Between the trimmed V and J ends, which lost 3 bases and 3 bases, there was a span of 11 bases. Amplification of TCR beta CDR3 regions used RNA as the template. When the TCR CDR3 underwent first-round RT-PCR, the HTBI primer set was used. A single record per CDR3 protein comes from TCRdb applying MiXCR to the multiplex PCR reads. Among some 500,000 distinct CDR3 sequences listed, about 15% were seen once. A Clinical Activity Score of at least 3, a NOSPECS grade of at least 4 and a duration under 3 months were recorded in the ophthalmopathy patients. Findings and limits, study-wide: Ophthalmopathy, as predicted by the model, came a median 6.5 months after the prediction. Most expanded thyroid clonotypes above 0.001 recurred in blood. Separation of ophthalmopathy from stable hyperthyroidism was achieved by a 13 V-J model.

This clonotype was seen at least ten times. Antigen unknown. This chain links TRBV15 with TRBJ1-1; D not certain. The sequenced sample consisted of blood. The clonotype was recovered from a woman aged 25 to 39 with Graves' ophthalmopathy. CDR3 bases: TGTGCCACCAGCAGTGGAGGGCGTTACACTGAAGCTTTCTTT. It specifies CATSSGGRYTEAFF.